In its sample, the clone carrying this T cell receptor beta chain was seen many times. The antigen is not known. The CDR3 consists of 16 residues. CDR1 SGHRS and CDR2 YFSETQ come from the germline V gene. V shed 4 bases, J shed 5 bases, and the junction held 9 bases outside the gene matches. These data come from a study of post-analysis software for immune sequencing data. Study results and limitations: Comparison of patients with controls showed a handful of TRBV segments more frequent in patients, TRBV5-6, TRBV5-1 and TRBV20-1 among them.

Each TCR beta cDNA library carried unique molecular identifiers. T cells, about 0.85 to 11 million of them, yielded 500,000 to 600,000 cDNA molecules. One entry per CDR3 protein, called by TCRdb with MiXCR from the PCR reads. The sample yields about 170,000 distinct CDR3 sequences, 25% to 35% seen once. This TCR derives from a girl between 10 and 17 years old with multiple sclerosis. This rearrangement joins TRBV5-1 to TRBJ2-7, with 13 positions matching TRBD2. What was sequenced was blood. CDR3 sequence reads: CASSNGLAGVINEQYF. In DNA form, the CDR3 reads TGCGCCAGCAGCAACGGACTAGCGGGAGTAATCAACGAGCAGTACTTC. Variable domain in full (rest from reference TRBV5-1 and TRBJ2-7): KAGVTQTPRYLIKTRGQQVTLSCSPISGHRSVSWYQQTPGQGLQFLFEYFSETQRNKGNFPGRFSGRQFSNSRSEMNVSTLELGDSALYLCASSNGLAGVINEQYFGPGTRLTVT.